This T cell receptor (beta chain) was sequenced during a study of blood T cell repertoires in COVID-19. Study-level background: The United States, Italy and Spain supplied acute and convalescent COVID-19 samples. PBMCs, B-cell-depleted T cells, or T cells provided the cDNA or gDNA that made up the material.

Germline loops: CDR1 LNHDA, CDR2 SQIVND (reference sequence). Trimming took 10 bases from V and 5 from J; bases not matched to a gene: 15. The CDR3 is 17 amino acids. Original processing notes: Reference gene primer amplification gave estimated nucleated cell counts. Sequenced by immunoSEQ multiplex PCR; TCRdb stores in-frame clones only, minus some. That table supplies the V and J calls and clone size; D and trimming were determined from the DNA. The data show approximately 82,000 clones, roughly 80% seen once. This TCR was sampled from a woman aged 70-85 years with acute or convalescent COVID-19. The sequenced sample consisted of peripheral blood. J is TRBJ2-5 and V is TRBV19; 14 bases match TRBD2. In DNA form, the CDR3 reads TGTGCCACCAGTGGGACTAGCGGGAGTGAACAGTCTGAGACCCAGTACTTC. It encodes CATSGTSGSEQSETQYF. Variable domain in full (rest from reference TRBV19 and TRBJ2-5): DGGITQSPKYLFRKEGQNVTLSCEQNLNHDAMYWYRQDPGQGLRLIYYSQIVNDFQKGDIAEGYSVSREKKESFPLTVTSAQKNPTAFYLCATSGTSGSEQSETQYFGPGTRLLVL.